This is a list of T cell receptor beta chains from one sample in a study of T cells in Graves' hyperthyroidism and ophthalmopathy. MiXCR, run by TCRdb on the multiplex PCR reads, gives a single entry per CDR3 protein. Seen here are about 840,000 distinct CDR3 sequences, roughly 37% observed once, and the top ten hold over 8%. Material for sequencing was blood. The receptors stem from a man between 18 and 35 years old with Graves' hyperthyroidism. The CDR3 runs from the conserved cysteine through the conserved F or W. D genes are given only for firm matches. Clone size is stated in some rows and not others, as once, few, many or a class when expanded.

.,TRBV12-3/TRBV12-4,.,TRBJ2-7,TGTGCCAGCAGTTTCTCCCGGAGCCCTTACGAGCAGTACTTC,CASSFSRSPYEQYF
.,TRBV6-2/TRBV6-3,.,TRBJ2-2,TGTGCCGTACGAGGGATCACCGGGGAGCTGTTTTTT,CAVRGITGELFF
TRBD1,TRBV29-1,.,TRBJ1-1,TGCAGCGTTGACTTATGGGAAGGGGGCTACACTGAAGCTTTCTTT,CSVDLWEGGYTEAFF
.,TRBV20-1,once,TRBJ2-2,TGCAGTGCTAGTAGCGGAGAACGAGGCACCGGGGAGCTGTTTTTT,CSASSGERGTGELFF
.,TRBV15,many,TRBJ1-5,TGTGCCACCAGCAGAGAACGGGAGCTTAGCAATCAGCCCCAGCATTTT,CATSRERELSNQPQHF
TRBD2,TRBV7-2,.,TRBJ2-7,TGTGCCAGCAGTTTCCCAGCGGGAGGCTACGAGCAGTACTTC,CASSFPAGGYEQYF
.,TRBV9,.,TRBJ2-6,TGTGCCAGCAGCGTAGACAGTGGCCCTGGGGCCAACGTCCTGACTTTC,CASSVDSGPGANVLTF
.,TRBV27,.,TRBJ1-1,TGTGCCAGCAGTCCCCAGGCAGGTTACACTGAAGCTTTCTTT,CASSPQAGYTEAFF
.,TRBV10-3,few,TRBJ1-6,TGTGCCAGCAGTGAGATTGAGGTCTCACCCCTCCACTTT,CASSEIEVSPLHF
.,TRBV19,many,TRBJ2-6,TGTGCCAGTACACAGTCTGGGGCCAACGTCCTGACTTTC,CASTQSGANVLTF
.,TRBV27,.,TRBJ1-1,TGTGCCAGCAGTTGGCAGAAGCATACTGAAGCTTTCTTT,CASSWQKHTEAFF
TRBD1,TRBV7-8,.,TRBJ2-6,TGTGCCAGCAGCTTAGCTGACAGGGTTACTGGGGCCAACGTCCTGACTTTC,CASSLADRVTGANVLTF
TRBD1,TRBV7-2,.,TRBJ2-6,TGTGCCAGCAGCTGGGACAGGGGGTCCGGGGCCAACGTCCTGACTTTC,CASSWDRGSGANVLTF
.,TRBV19,once,TRBJ1-1,TGTGCCAGTAATAAAGGGGTAGCCTTGAACACTGAAGCTTTCTTT,CASNKGVALNTEAFF
.,TRBV2,.,TRBJ1-2,TGTGCCAGCAGCCTCGGGGGGCGCTATGGCTACACCTTC,CASSLGGRYGYTF
TRBD1,TRBV2,.,TRBJ1-4,TGTGCCAGCAGCGTCGGGACAGGGAGAAGGGAAAAACTGTTTTTT,CASSVGTGRREKLFF
.,TRBV7-2,few,TRBJ1-1,TGTGCCAGCAGCCCGGGCCCCCTCAGCACTGAAGCTTTCTTT,CASSPGPLSTEAFF
.,TRBV10-3,few,TRBJ2-5,TGTGCCACTCAGGGGGGGCACACCGAAGAGACCCAGTACTTC,CATQGGHTEETQYF
.,TRBV7-8,few,TRBJ1-4,TGTGCCAGCAGCTTACAGGGGCTATTTAATGAAAAACTGTTTTTT,CASSLQGLFNEKLFF
.,TRBV25-1,.,TRBJ1-2,TGTGCTAGAGTAGGTTATGGCTACACCTTC,CARVGYGYTF
TRBD1,TRBV20-1,.,TRBJ2-5,TGCAGTGCTAGAGGAGGGACAGGGGAAGAGACCCAGTACTTC,CSARGGTGEETQYF
.,TRBV6-6,.,TRBJ2-7,TGTGCCGGCAGCGATGTAACCTACGAGCAGTACTTC,CAGSDVTYEQYF
.,TRBV10-3,.,TRBJ1-6,TGTGCCATCAGTGAGATCTCAGGGCACGTCCTTTCACCCCTCCACTTT,CAISEISGHVLSPLHF
.,TRBV29-1,.,TRBJ2-6,TGCAGCCAACCATGGAGTGGGGCCAACGTCCTGACTTTC,CSQPWSGANVLTF
TRBD2,TRBV20-1,many,TRBJ2-7,TGCAGTGCTAGCGGGAGGGCCGACGAGCAGTACTTC,CSASGRADEQYF
.,TRBV5-1,few,TRBJ2-7,TGCGCCAGCAAACCCCCAGAGATTGGGAATTCATACGAGCAGTACTTC,CASKPPEIGNSYEQYF
TRBD1,TRBV20-1,.,TRBJ1-5,TGCAGTGCTATTTTAGTGTCGAGACAGGGCAGTCAGCCCCAGCATTTT,CSAILVSRQGSQPQHF
.,TRBV2,once,TRBJ2-5,TGTGCCAGCATGGAAAGGCAGGGAGGTTTTGGGGAGACCCAGTACTTC,CASMERQGGFGETQYF
.,TRBV20-1,many,TRBJ2-7,TGCAGTGCTAGTGTTAGGAGGACCGAGCAGTACTTC,CSASVRRTEQYF
.,TRBV15,.,TRBJ1-6,TGTGCCACTTCAAGCAGAGACGGGAACCTGAATTCACCCCTCCACTTT,CATSSRDGNLNSPLHF
TRBD2,TRBV5-6,.,TRBJ2-7,TGTGCCAGCAGTGAAGGTAGCGGGGGTTCCTACGAGCAGTACTTC,CASSEGSGGSYEQYF
.,TRBV10-3,.,TRBJ1-4,TGTGCCATCAGGGCAGGGGAGGGAGGTGAAAAACTGTTTTTT,CAIRAGEGGEKLFF
.,TRBV7-3,.,TRBJ1-5,TGTGCCAGCAACAGGTCCCATATTCAGCCCCAGCATTTT,CASNRSHIQPQHF
.,TRBV29-1,.,TRBJ1-5,TGCAGCGTTGGGATCGCCGGGGGCAATCAGCCCCAGCATTTT,CSVGIAGGNQPQHF
TRBD1,TRBV4-1,.,TRBJ1-2,TGCGCCAGCAGCCAAGGGACAGGTCCTATTGGCTACACCTTC,CASSQGTGPIGYTF
.,TRBV20-1,many,TRBJ2-2,TGCAGTGGCGCGCGGTCCGGGGAGCTGTTTTTT,CSGARSGELFF
TRBD2,TRBV15,many,TRBJ2-7,TGTGCCACCAGCACTAGCGGGTACGAGCAGTACTTC,CATSTSGYEQYF
.,TRBV6-5,few,TRBJ1-4,TGTGCCACCCACCAACCGAATGAAAAACTGTTTTTT,CATHQPNEKLFF
.,TRBV5-1,few,TRBJ1-3,TGTGCCAGCAGCGTCCTAGGAGACACCATATATTTT,CASSVLGDTIYF
.,TRBV29-1,many,TRBJ1-3,TGCAGCGTTCTGGACAGTGGAAACACCATATATTTT,CSVLDSGNTIYF
.,TRBV29-1,.,TRBJ1-1,TGCAGCGTAGGACGGACTGATATGAACACTGAAGCTTTCTTT,CSVGRTDMNTEAFF
TRBD1,TRBV24-1,.,TRBJ2-2,TGTGCCACCAGTGATCGACAGGGGGCGAACACCGGGGAGCTGTTTTTT,CATSDRQGANTGELFF
.,TRBV6-2/TRBV6-3,few,TRBJ1-1,TGTGCCAGCAGTTCAGACGGACGGCCGAACACTGAAGCTTTCTTT,CASSSDGRPNTEAFF
TRBD1,TRBV4-1,.,TRBJ2-7,TGCGCCAGCAGCCAAGAGAGGACAGGGCCTCTCGAGCAGTACTTC,CASSQERTGPLEQYF
.,TRBV5-1,.,TRBJ2-7,TGCGCCAGCAGCTTGGTCGGGCGTCCCTACGAGCAGTACTTC,CASSLVGRPYEQYF
.,TRBV3-1,.,TRBJ1-6,TGTGCCAGCAGCCTAGACAGTCGCTCACCCCTCCACTTT,CASSLDSRSPLHF
.,TRBV5-6,few,TRBJ1-1,TGTGCCAGCGGAAGACCGCAGAACACTGAAGCTTTCTTT,CASGRPQNTEAFF
.,TRBV7-9,.,TRBJ2-7,TGTGCCTGGAGTGAGGGTGAAGGCTACGAGCAGTACTTC,CAWSEGEGYEQYF
.,TRBV12-5,few,TRBJ1-1,TGTGCTAGTGGTTTGGGACAAGTAAACACTGAAGCTTTCTTT,CASGLGQVNTEAFF
.,TRBV5-5,.,TRBJ2-7,TGTGCCAGCAGCTACGGGCCTAGCTCCTACGAGCAGTACTTC,CASSYGPSSYEQYF
.,TRBV7-3,few,TRBJ1-5,TGTGCCAGCAGCCAAGATAAGTACGGTAGTCAGCCCCAGCATTTT,CASSQDKYGSQPQHF
TRBD2,TRBV20-1,many,TRBJ2-5,TGCAGTGCTAGCCCGGGACTAGCCAAGGAGACCCAGTACTTC,CSASPGLAKETQYF
TRBD2,TRBV6-6,.,TRBJ2-7,TGTGCCAGCAAAACAACGGGAGGCACCCCCTACGAGCAGTACTTC,CASKTTGGTPYEQYF
.,TRBV7-2,few,TRBJ2-3,TGTGCCAGCAGCTCCCCCCCCTCGGATACGCAGTATTTT,CASSSPPSDTQYF